The 27 T cell receptor beta chains listed next were all sequenced from one sample in a study of blood T cell repertoires in COVID-19 (dated by TCRdb to the early 2020s). Receptor libraries were prepared by the immunoSEQ multiplex PCR assay. What TCRdb holds here is the immuneACCESS table cut down to in-frame rearrangements. Part of the clones is not present; checked against another copy, under half of the missing clones reflect an unresolved V gene, and the others are unexplained. This sample is represented by more than 45,000 clones; 83% of them were singletons. Of the sample, less than 9.5% is held by the ten largest clones. Sequencing input: peripheral blood. The receptors were sampled from an older man in a cohort sampled during active COVID-19.

The CDR3, as DNA: TGTGCCAGCAGTGATGAGTCTCGGGGTCGCACTAATGAAAAACTGTTTTTT. Amino acids: CASSDESRGRTNEKLFF. The V gene is TRBV6-1, the J gene TRBJ1-4; no clear D. Trimming stripped 3 bases from V and 2 bases from J, with 16 bases between. CDR3 length: 17 amino acids. Germline lookup yields CDR1 MNHNS and CDR2 SASEGT.

This chain joins TRBV11-3 and TRBJ2-3, with a tentative D call TRBD2 (6 bases). CDR1 and CDR2 (germline): SGHNT, YENEEA. The germline V and J ends were trimmed by 5 bases and 4 bases, with 7 bases remaining between them. The CDR3 is 12 residues long. CDR3 sequence reads: CASSREADTQYF. CDR3 DNA sequence: TGTGCCAGCAGCAGGGAGGCAGATACGCAGTATTTT.

The genes are TRBV19 and TRBJ2-6, with TRBD1 matching over 7 bases. V trimming: 10 bases; J trimming: 3 bases; junction bases outside the gene matches: 15. This CDR3 region has 17 residues. Germline CDR1 is LNHDA and CDR2 is SQIVND (reference sequence). CDR3 sequence: CATSRGQVFGGANVLTF. The CDR3 nucleotides are TGTGCCACCTCACGAGGACAGGTCTTTGGTGGGGCCAACGTCCTGACTTTC.

The CDR3 DNA is TGCGCCAGCAGCTTGGGGCAAGTACAAGAGACCCAGTACTTC. It specifies CASSLGQVQETQYF. The gene calls are TRBV5-1 and TRBJ2-5; the D is unclear. The CDR3 runs to 14 residues. V dropped 0 bases and J dropped 2 bases, with 8 bases sitting between them. Germline V gene sequence: CDR1 SGHRS, CDR2 YFSETQ. The full variable domain, completed using reference TRBV5-1 and TRBJ2-5, is KAGVTQTPRYLIKTRGQQVTLSCSPISGHRSVSWYQQTPGQGLQFLFEYFSETQRNKGNFPGRFSGRQFSNSRSEMNVSTLELGDSALYLCASSLGQVQETQYFGPGTRLLVL.

CDR3 nucleotide sequence: TGTGCCAGCTCACCACCTACCAGGGGCCACGAGCAGTACTTC. Protein: CASSPPTRGHEQYF. V is TRBV18 and J is TRBJ2-7; tentative D call: TRBD1 (6 bases). CDR3 length: 14 residues. The V end lost 0 bases, the J end lost 5 bases, and 11 bases lay between the germline ends. Germline values: CDR1 KGHSH, CDR2 LQKENI.

The genes are TRBV6-5 and TRBJ1-2, with TRBD1 identical over 7 bases. The CDR3 contains 14 residues. CDR1 and CDR2 (germline): MNHEY, SVGAGI. Unmatched junction bases numbered 8, after V lost 6 bases and J lost 4 bases. CDR3 sequence reads: CASSRQGPIYGYTF. The CDR3 DNA reads as TGTGCCAGCAGCCGACAGGGCCCTATCTATGGCTACACCTTC.

DNA for the CDR3: TGTGCCAGCAGCTTAGGCGGACAGGGGAAATTTATGGAGACCCAGTACTTC. The encoded protein is CASSLGGQGKFMETQYF. The rearrangement links TRBV7-9 to TRBJ2-5; 9 bases match TRBD1. The CDR3 has 17 amino acids. V lost 1 base to trimming and J lost 5 bases; unmatched junction nucleotides: 11. Germline V lookup: CDR1 SEHNR, CDR2 FQNEAQ (reference sequence). Full variable domain (missing parts from reference TRBV7-9 and TRBJ2-5): DTGVSQNPRHKITKRGQNVTFRCDPISEHNRLYWYRQTLGQGPEFLTYFQNEAQLEKSRLLSDRFSAERPKGSFSTLEIQRTEQGDSAMYLCASSLGGQGKFMETQYFGPGTRLLVL.

This chain links TRBV30 with TRBJ2-7; 8 positions match TRBD1. The V and J ends lost 1 base and 2 bases, in that order; junction bases with no gene match: 4. This CDR3 comprises 14 residues. Germline lookup yields CDR1 GTSNPN and CDR2 SVGIG (reference sequence). CDR3: CAWSAGQGTYEQYF. The DNA for the CDR3 is TGTGCCTGGAGTGCCGGACAGGGAACCTACGAGCAGTACTTC. The full variable domain, completed using reference TRBV30 and TRBJ2-7, is SQTIHQWPATLVQPVGSPLSLECTVEGTSNPNLYWYRQAAGRGLQLLFYSVGIGQISSEVPQNLSASRPQDRQFILSSKKLLLSDSGFYLCAWSAGQGTYEQYFGPGTRLTVT.

The rearrangement joins TRBV9 to TRBJ1-2; 9 positions agree with TRBD1. Trimming removed 4 bases from V and 4 bases from J; junction bases left unmatched: 5. Germline assignment: CDR1 SGDLS and CDR2 YYNGEE. The length of the CDR3 is 14 residues. For the CDR3, the DNA is TGTGCCAGCAGCCCGGACAGGGGAAGCTATGGCTACACCTTC. Translated: CASSPDRGSYGYTF.

V usage is TRBV28 and J usage is TRBJ1-5; unclear D gene. Germline V lookup: CDR1 MDHEN, CDR2 SYDVKM. This CDR3 spans 13 amino acids. V lost 6 bases, J lost 7 bases, and 13 bases lay in between. The CDR3 sequence is CASRPLAGQPQHF. The CDR3 bases are TGTGCCAGCAGACCTTTGGCGGGGCAGCCCCAGCATTTT.

J is TRBJ1-1 and V is TRBV28; D is uncertain. The CDR3 has 13 amino acids. CDR1 and CDR2 from the germline V gene are MDHEN and SYDVKM. Between the trimmed V and J ends, which lost 3 bases and 3 bases, there was a span of 8 bases. The CDR3 DNA reads as TGTGCCAGCAGTTTGGCCAGATACACTGAAGCTTTCTTT. Translation gives CASSLARYTEAFF. Together with reference TRBV28 and TRBJ1-1, the CDR3 gives the full variable domain: DVKVTQSSRYLVKRTGEKVFLECVQDMDHENMFWYRQDPGLGLRLIYFSYDVKMKEKGDIPEGYSVSREKKERFSLILESASTNQTSMYLCASSLARYTEAFFGQGTRLTVV.

V usage is TRBV28 and J usage is TRBJ1-2; 8 bases match TRBD1. The CDR3 totals 14 residues. The ends lost 6 bases at V and 6 bases at J; junction bases unmatched: 9. In germline, CDR1 is MDHEN, CDR2 SYDVKM. CDR3 sequence: CASRSQGAGDGYTF. As DNA, the CDR3 is TGTGCCAGCAGGTCTCAGGGGGCGGGGGATGGCTACACCTTC.

This sequence joins TRBV20-1 and TRBJ2-5; weak D call: TRBD1 (6 bases). Germline V gives CDR1 DFQATT, CDR2 SNEGSKA (reference sequence). Trimming shortened V by 7 bases and J by 5 bases, and 11 bases separated the two germline ends. The CDR3 runs 11 residues. The DNA for the CDR3 is TGCAGTGTCACCAGGGGCGAGACCCAGTACTTC. It encodes CSVTRGETQYF.

CDR3 DNA sequence: TGCGCCAGCAGCCATCGGGGGGATACCTACGAGCAGTACTTC. Protein: CASSHRGDTYEQYF. This chain uses TRBV4-3 with TRBJ2-7; TRBD2 matches 7 bases. This CDR3 comprises 14 residues. The ends lost 3 bases at V and 2 bases at J; junction bases unmatched: 4. The germline V gene has CDR1 LGHNA and CDR2 YSLEER.

This chain joins TRBV30 and TRBJ2-1; 9 bases map to TRBD1. The CDR3 loop spans 13 amino acids. The V segment lost 7 bases and the J segment 4 bases; nucleotides outside the gene matches: 5. Germline V gene data show CDR1 as GTSNPN and CDR2 as SVGIG (reference sequence). CDR3 bases: TGTGCCTTGTCGACAGGGGGATACAATGAGCAGTTCTTC. It is translated as CALSTGGYNEQFF.

The chain has TRBV6-6 and TRBJ2-3; 11 bases match TRBD2. CDR1 MNHNY and CDR2 SVGAGI come from the germline V gene (reference sequence). Germline trimming cut 4 bases from V and 3 bases from J; bases unmatched to any gene: 3. This CDR3 has 15 amino acids. In DNA, the CDR3 is TGTGCCAGCAGTTTTACTAGCGGGAGTACAGATACGCAGTATTTT. It encodes CASSFTSGSTDTQYF.

The gene calls are TRBV9 and TRBJ1-2; tentative D call: TRBD1 (6 bases). V was cut by 3 bases and J by 4 bases, with 16 bases left in between. The V gene's germline CDR1 is SGDLS and CDR2 YYNGEE. The CDR3 is made up of 15 amino acids. The CDR3 loop is CASSARGAGVYGYTF. The CDR3 DNA sequence: TGTGCCAGCAGCGCCCGGGGGGCGGGAGTCTATGGCTACACCTTC. Full variable domain (remainder filled in from reference TRBV9 and TRBJ1-2): DSGVTQTPKHLITATGQRVTLRCSPRSGDLSVYWYQQSLDQGLQFLIQYYNGEERAKGNILERFSAQQFPDLHSELNLSSLELGDSALYFCASSARGAGVYGYTFGSGTRLTVV.

The genes are TRBV14 and TRBJ1-1; possibly TRBD1 for D (6 bases). CDR3 size: 16 residues. The germline CDR1 and CDR2 sequences are SGHDN and FVKESK. The V gene lost 4 bases and the J gene lost 0 bases, with 15 bases spanning the gap. The CDR3 is CASSPYRESMNTEAFF. In DNA, the CDR3 is TGTGCCAGCAGCCCCTACAGGGAGAGCATGAACACTGAAGCTTTCTTT.

Written as DNA, the CDR3 is TGTGCCAGCAGCCGACGGACTAACCTTAAGTACAATGAGCAGTTCTTC. Encoded protein: CASSRRTNLKYNEQFF. This chain uses TRBV3-1 (or the pseudogene TRBV3-2) with TRBJ2-1; D may be TRBD2 (6 bases). This CDR3 is 16 amino acids long. The V end lost 4 bases, the J end lost 4 bases, and 17 bases lay between the germline ends. Germline-derived CDR1 and CDR2 are LGHDT and YNNKEL (reference sequence).

The rearrangement joins TRBV29-1 to TRBJ2-1; tentatively, D is TRBD1 (6 bases). Trimming cost V 6 bases and J 2 bases, with 11 bases left between them. CDR3 size: 13 residues. The V gene's germline CDR1 is SQVTM and CDR2 ANQGSEA. The CDR3 loop is CSVGHRPYNEQFF. In DNA form, the CDR3 reads TGCAGCGTGGGACACCGACCCTACAATGAGCAGTTCTTC.

The rearrangement joins TRBV11-2 to TRBJ1-2, with TRBD1 identical over 10 bases. From germline, CDR1 is SGHAT and CDR2 FQNNGV. Unmatched junction bases numbered 7, after V lost 5 bases and J lost 4 bases. The length of the CDR3 is 15 residues. CDR3 in amino acids: CASSPTGGFVYGYTF. CDR3 in DNA: TGTGCCAGCAGCCCGACAGGGGGCTTCGTCTATGGCTACACCTTC.

V and J are TRBV24-1 and TRBJ2-5; 9 bases line up with TRBD1. Germline V gene lookup returns CDR1 KGHDR and CDR2 SFDVKD. The J segment lost 5 bases and the V segment lost 1 base, leaving 4 bases of the junction unmatched. CDR3 length: 15 amino acids. CDR3 residues: CATSDLYRGRETQYF. The CDR3 region has the DNA TGTGCCACCAGTGATTTATACAGGGGGCGGGAGACCCAGTACTTC.

The chain employs TRBV7-3 and TRBJ2-3; 10 bases line up with TRBD2. The CDR3 has 15 residues. J gave up 4 bases and V 5 bases, and 6 bases lay outside the gene matches. Germline V gives CDR1 SGHTA, CDR2 FQGTGA. CDR3 loop: CASSPSGGRADTQYF. CDR3 DNA: TGTGCCAGCAGCCCTAGCGGGGGCCGGGCAGATACGCAGTATTTT.

This chain uses TRBV5-1 with TRBJ2-1; 12 positions match TRBD2. CDR1 is SGHRS and CDR2 is YFSETQ in the germline V gene. The CDR3 runs 15 residues. Germline trimming cut 0 bases from V and 7 bases from J; bases unmatched to any gene: 2. In DNA, the CDR3 is TGCGCCAGCAGCTTGGGGGGACTAGCGGGTAATGAGCAGTTCTTC. Protein sequence: CASSLGGLAGNEQFF.

This clone was recorded once. The rearrangement links TRBV2 to TRBJ2-3; TRBD1 matches 7 bases. Germline V gene sequence: CDR1 SNHLY, CDR2 FYNNEI. CDR3 length: 16 residues. Germline trimming cut 5 bases from V and 1 base from J; bases unmatched to any gene: 9. The CDR3 is CASSLGQAAGTDTQYF. CDR3 DNA sequence: TGTGCCAGCAGTCTCGGACAGGCTGCTGGCACAGATACGCAGTATTTT.

The J gene is TRBJ2-1, the V gene TRBV20-1; weak D call: TRBD2 (6 bases). V was cut by 3 bases and J by 5 bases, with 14 bases left in between. The CDR3 has 14 amino acids. In germline, CDR1 is DFQATT, CDR2 SNEGSKA (reference sequence). The CDR3 loop reads CSASPGTLNNEQFF. In nucleotides, the CDR3 is TGCAGTGCTAGTCCCGGGACTTTGAACAATGAGCAGTTCTTC.

The J gene is TRBJ1-6, the V gene TRBV6-5; D is uncertain. CDR1 and CDR2 (germline): MNHEY, SVGAGI. V dropped 6 bases and J dropped 7 bases, with 13 bases sitting between them. There are 14 residues in the CDR3. CDR3 in DNA: TGTGCCAGCAGGACCCGGGAGCAGAATTCACCCCTCCACTTT. Translated: CASRTREQNSPLHF.